Listed here are 20 T cell receptor beta chains from one sample, sequenced in a study of T cells in Graves' hyperthyroidism and ophthalmopathy. It was RNA transcripts that yielded the amplified TCR beta CDR3 regions. The HTBI primer set drove a first-round RT-PCR of the TCR CDR3. TCRdb reprocessed the multiplex PCR reads via MiXCR and lists one record per CDR3 protein. The sample lists roughly 400,000 distinct CDR3 sequences; approximately 15% were seen once. Sequencing used blood. Receptor source: a young woman with Graves' hyperthyroidism that later progressed to Graves' ophthalmopathy.

This clonotype was recorded many times. This chain connects TRBV7-6 to TRBJ2-1, with 12 bases fitting TRBD2. The CDR3 runs 18 residues. The germline CDR1 and CDR2 sequences are SGHVS and FNYEAQ. V shed 5 bases and J 5 bases; nucleotides not matched to a gene: 13. The CDR3 coding sequence is TGTGCCAGCAGCCTACGACTAGCGGGAGTTTCTATTGACAATGAGCAGTTCTTC. This translates into CASSLRLAGVSIDNEQFF. Complete variable domain (other parts from reference TRBV7-6 and TRBJ2-1): GAGVSQSPRYKVTKRGQDVALRCDPISGHVSLYWYRQALGQGPEFLTYFNYEAQQDKSGLPNDRFSAERPEGSISTLTIQRTEQRDSAMYRCASSLRLAGVSIDNEQFFGPGTRLTVL.

This clonotype was picked up many times. This chain links TRBV5-1 with TRBJ2-3; perhaps TRBD2 as D (6 bases). This CDR3 has 16 amino acids. The V end lost 2 bases, the J end lost 2 bases, and 15 bases lay between the germline ends. Germline V gene lookup returns CDR1 SGHRS and CDR2 YFSETQ. The CDR3 nucleotides read TGCGCCAGCAGCTTTGGGGTAGCGGCCTCCACAGATACGCAGTATTTT. Its protein product is CASSFGVAASTDTQYF.

This clonotype was recorded many times. This chain uses TRBV6-2 or TRBV6-3 with TRBJ1-5, with TRBD1 identical over 7 bases. This CDR3 has 14 residues. The V and J ends lost 2 bases and 8 bases, in that order; junction bases with no gene match: 6. The germline gives CDR1 MNHEY, CDR2 SVGEGT. The CDR3 sequence: CASSYRAGGKPQHF. The CDR3 DNA sequence: TGTGCCAGCAGTTACAGGGCAGGGGGAAAGCCCCAGCATTTT.

The sample holds many counts of this clonotype. The chain recombines TRBV28 with TRBJ1-1, with D perhaps matching TRBD1 (6 bases). The CDR3 length is 15 residues. Germline CDR1 and CDR2: MDHEN and SYDVKM. The V gene lost 6 bases and the J gene lost 1 base, with 15 bases spanning the gap. CDR3 loop: CASSNFRGTNTEAFF. Written as DNA, the CDR3 is TGTGCCAGCAGCAACTTTAGGGGGACGAACACTGAAGCTTTCTTT. The complete variable domain, with remaining parts taken from reference TRBV28 and TRBJ1-1, reads DVKVTQSSRYLVKRTGEKVFLECVQDMDHENMFWYRQDPGLGLRLIYFSYDVKMKEKGDIPEGYSVSREKKERFSLILESASTNQTSMYLCASSNFRGTNTEAFFGQGTRLTVV.

This clonotype has at least ten counts. The chain carries TRBV7-6 and TRBJ2-1; 7 nucleotides match TRBD2. Germline trimming cut 2 bases from V and 0 bases from J; bases unmatched to any gene: 10. CDR1 SGHVS and CDR2 FNYEAQ come from the germline V gene. CDR3 size: 18 residues. The DNA of the CDR3 is TGTGCCAGCAGCTTAAGGTCTAGCGGAGTCAACTCCTACAATGAGCAGTTCTTC. This gives the protein CASSLRSSGVNSYNEQFF.

This clonotype was recorded at least ten times. V gene TRBV30 combines with J gene TRBJ1-4, with unresolved D. Germline loops: CDR1 GTSNPN, CDR2 SVGIG (reference sequence). This CDR3 comprises 14 residues. V was cut by 1 base and J by 0 bases, with 6 bases left in between. CDR3 amino acids: CAWSGITTNEKLFF. The CDR3 nucleotides read TGTGCCTGGAGTGGGATTACAACTAATGAAAAACTGTTTTTT.

This clonotype was observed at least ten times. The rearrangement uses TRBV28 and TRBJ1-4; unclear D gene. This CDR3 has 14 residues. With 3 bases removed from V and 7 bases from J, the gap between germline ends came to 12 bases. Germline CDR1 reads MDHEN; CDR2 reads SYDVKM. The CDR3 is CASSFSGLGEKLFF. The CDR3 DNA sequence: TGTGCCAGCAGTTTCTCCGGCCTTGGTGAAAAACTGTTTTTT.

This clonotype was seen repeatedly, ten times or more. The CDR3 DNA sequence: TGTGCCAGCACACGGACTAGCGGTACACAAGAGACCCAGTACTTC. This sequence encodes CASTRTSGTQETQYF. V and J are TRBV27 and TRBJ2-5, with 10 bases lining up with TRBD2. Germline V gene lookup returns CDR1 MNHEY and CDR2 SMNVEV (reference sequence). The CDR3 has 15 amino acids. V shed 7 bases, J shed 2 bases, and the junction held 7 bases outside the gene matches.

This clonotype was counted between two and nine times. The DNA of the CDR3 is TGTGCCAGCAGTGCAGTGACAGGGCGGACTGAAGCTTTCTTT. Translation gives CASSAVTGRTEAFF. This rearrangement joins TRBV25-1 to TRBJ1-1, with 7 bases identical to TRBD1. The V gene's germline CDR1 is MGHDK and CDR2 SYGVNS. V was clipped by 4 bases and J by 5 bases; unmatched bases: 7. This CDR3 contains 14 residues.

The chain joins TRBV27 to TRBJ2-2; the D is unclear. The germline V and J ends were trimmed by 8 bases and 4 bases, with 17 bases remaining between them. CDR3 length: 15 residues. The germline gives CDR1 MNHEY, CDR2 SMNVEV (reference sequence). CDR3 bases: TGTGCCAGCCGTTATTTCTCAGGTTCCACCGGGGAGCTGTTTTTT. Residues: CASRYFSGSTGELFF.

This clonotype showed up many times. The chain recombines TRBV6-1 with TRBJ2-7; D is unresolved. The V gene lost 3 bases and the J gene lost 0 bases, with 9 bases spanning the gap. CDR1 is MNHNS and CDR2 is SASEGT in the germline V gene. CDR3 length: 14 residues. CDR3 sequence: CASSELWSSYEQYF. CDR3 coding DNA: TGTGCCAGCAGTGAGCTGTGGTCCTCCTACGAGCAGTACTTC.

This chain uses TRBV4-3 with TRBJ2-1; 7 nucleotides agree with TRBD2. Germline V gene sequence: CDR1 LGHNA, CDR2 YSLEER. V gave up 4 bases and J gave up 6 bases; unmatched junction bases: 9. CDR3 size: 15 residues. CDR3 bases: TGCGCCAGCAGCCTCGGACTAGTCCGTGCCAATGAGCAGTTCTTC. Residues: CASSLGLVRANEQFF.

This clonotype was seen repeatedly, ten times or more. The gene calls are TRBV4-2 and TRBJ1-1; TRBD1 is a possible D gene (5 bases). Germline V gene lookup returns CDR1 LGHNA and CDR2 YNFKEQ. This CDR3 region has 16 residues. Trimming cost V 1 base and J 5 bases, with 17 bases left between them. Here the CDR3 reads CASSQALQGGPTEAFF. CDR3 nucleotides: TGTGCCAGCAGCCAAGCTCTTCAGGGCGGACCTACTGAAGCTTTCTTT.

This clonotype was counted a few times. This chain links TRBV5-1 with TRBJ2-3, with 11 nucleotides matching TRBD1. The CDR3 loop spans 17 amino acids. Trimming cost V 1 base and J 2 bases; bases outside gene matches: 6. CDR1 is SGHRS and CDR2 is YFSETQ in the germline V gene. CDR3 region: CASSLKGTGGYTDTQYF. The CDR3, as DNA: TGCGCCAGCAGCTTGAAAGGGACAGGGGGATACACAGATACGCAGTATTTT.

This clonotype came up a few times. The chain combines TRBV28 with TRBJ2-7; D is perhaps TRBD2 (5 bases). The CDR3 is 18 residues long. V was clipped by 3 bases and J by 4 bases, with 25 bases between them. Germline loops: CDR1 MDHEN, CDR2 SYDVKM. In DNA form, the CDR3 reads TGTGCCAGCAGTTTCAAAGGTCTGGGCACACTAGGAGGATACGAGCAGTACTTC. Translated, it gives CASSFKGLGTLGGYEQYF.

This clonotype was seen a handful of times. V usage is TRBV5-6 and J usage is TRBJ2-3; 12 nucleotides line up with TRBD2. V shed 4 bases and J 3 bases; nucleotides not matched to a gene: 9. The CDR3 extends over 17 amino acids. Germline V gives CDR1 SGHDT, CDR2 YYEEEE. CDR3 loop: CASSQIYTSGRTDTQYF. The CDR3 DNA follows: TGTGCCAGCAGCCAAATATACACTAGCGGGAGGACAGATACGCAGTATTTT.

This clonotype was recorded a few times. The V call is TRBV7-2, the J call TRBJ2-2, with unresolved D. CDR1 and CDR2 from the germline V gene are SGHTA and FQGNSA. Trimming stripped 5 bases from V and 5 bases from J, with 18 bases between. The CDR3 is 16 amino acids. The CDR3 nucleotides are TGTGCCAGCAGCCCCCTTAGGCTAGAACAGACCGGGGAGCTGTTTTTT. Its protein is CASSPLRLEQTGELFF.

Ten or more counts support this clonotype. The V call is TRBV20-1, the J call TRBJ2-1, with D maybe TRBD2 (6 bases). The CDR3 is 15 residues long. CDR1 DFQATT and CDR2 SNEGSKA come from the germline V gene (reference sequence). With 2 bases removed from V and 0 bases from J, the gap between germline ends came to 11 bases. CDR3 amino acids: CSARRREPSYNEQFF. The CDR3 nucleotides read TGCAGTGCTAGACGACGGGAGCCCTCCTACAATGAGCAGTTCTTC.

This clonotype occurred many times. CDR3 coding DNA: TGTGCCAGCAGTGAAACGACAGGGCATTCCTATGTGGCCCAGCATTTT. Protein product: CASSETTGHSYVAQHF. J is TRBJ1-5 and V is TRBV28, with 7 bases aligning to TRBD1. The CDR3 extends over 16 amino acids. V lost 5 bases, J lost 11 bases, and 18 bases stayed unmatched. CDR1 and CDR2 (germline): MDHEN, SYDVKM.

This clonotype was seen at least ten times. J is TRBJ2-5 and V is TRBV25-1; D is unclear. This CDR3 has 15 amino acids. V shed 2 bases and J shed 7 bases, with 17 bases lying between them. Germline V gene lookup returns CDR1 MGHDK and CDR2 SYGVNS. The CDR3 loop is CASSEPGPPHRTQYF. The CDR3 coding sequence is TGTGCCAGCAGTGAACCCGGGCCACCGCATCGGACCCAGTACTTC.